This T cell receptor (beta chain) came from a study of tissue T cells after allogeneic stem cell transplantation. Study results and limitations: Sampling depth was limited, and the cohort was small and clinically varied. Shared clones across patients were few; motif clustering revealed tissue-specific shared signatures. Within patients, tissue anatomy strongly shaped TCR repertoire composition.

Notes on this clone: Its antigen is currently unknown. The genes and germline here are from mouse. The read ends 1 residue early relative to the CDR3; the germline J gene fills the gap.

This CDR3 region has 15 residues. In germline, CDR1 is NSQYPW, CDR2 LRSPGD (reference sequence). V was clipped by 0 bases and J by 7 bases, with 12 bases between them. Clones were read by immunoSEQ multiplex PCR, and TCRdb kept only the in-frame ones, dropping some. The repertoire has roughly 50,000 clones, 65% to 80% of them found once; the top ten carry approximately 0.72%. This clonotype was sampled from a pool of C57BL/6 mice in good health. The chain carries TRBV1 and TRBJ1-4; the D is unclear. The sample comprised sorted cells pooled from one or two spleens. The covered CDR3 bases are TGCACCTGCAGTGCAGAATTGGGTGGAGGCGAAAGATTATTT. Protein product: CTCSAELGGGERLF. The CDR3 as a whole reads CTCSAELGGGERLFF.